This T cell receptor beta chain was sequenced for a study of blood T cell repertoires in COVID-19. In the study overall: There were acute and convalescent COVID-19 samples, and they came from the United States, Italy and Spain. From T cells, B-cell-depleted T cells, or PBMCs came the material, which was cDNA or gDNA.

V was clipped by 3 bases and J by 1 base; unmatched bases: 3. Germline CDR1 reads MDHEN; CDR2 reads SYDVKM. This CDR3 has 15 residues. Original processing methods: For nucleated cells, counts were estimated from reference gene primer amplification. TCRdb keeps only in-frame clones here, not all; method: immunoSEQ multiplex PCR. The DNA gave D and trimming, while V, J and clone size come from that table. Of 310,000 or so clones listed, approximately 86% are singletons. Sample: peripheral blood. The TCR originated in a man between 65 and 79 years old with acute or convalescent COVID-19. V and J are TRBV28 and TRBJ2-5; TRBD2 matches at 9 bases. As DNA, the CDR3 is TGTGCCAGCAGTTTTCTAGCGGGACCCCAAGAGACCCAGTACTTC. It is translated as CASSFLAGPQETQYF.